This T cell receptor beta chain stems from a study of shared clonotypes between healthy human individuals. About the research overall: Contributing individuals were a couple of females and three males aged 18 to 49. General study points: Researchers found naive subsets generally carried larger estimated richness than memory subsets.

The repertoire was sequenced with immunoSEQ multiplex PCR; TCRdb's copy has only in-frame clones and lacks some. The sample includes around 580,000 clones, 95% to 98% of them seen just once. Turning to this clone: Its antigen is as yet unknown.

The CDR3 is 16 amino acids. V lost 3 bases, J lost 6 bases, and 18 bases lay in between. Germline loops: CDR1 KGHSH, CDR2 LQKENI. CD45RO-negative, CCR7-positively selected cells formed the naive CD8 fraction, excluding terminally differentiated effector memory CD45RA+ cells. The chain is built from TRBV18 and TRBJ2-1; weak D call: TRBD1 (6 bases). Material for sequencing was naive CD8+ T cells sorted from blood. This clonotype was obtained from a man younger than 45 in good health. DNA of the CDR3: TGTGCCAGCTCACCTTATCAGGGGCTATCTCCCAATGAGCAGTTCTTC. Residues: CASSPYQGLSPNEQFF.